The 9 T cell receptor beta chains below were found in one sample sequenced in a study of shared clonotypes between healthy human individuals. Profiling relied on immunoSEQ multiplex PCR, and the TCRdb table lists in-frame clones only, not all of them. In the table there are approximately 320,000 clones, around 86% of which are singletons. Input material: memory CD8+ T cells sorted from blood. As for subset: CD45RO+ cells pooled with CCR7-negative TemRA cells. The receptors originated from a man between 18 and 35 years old in good health.

CDR3 sequence reads: CASSDWSGALFGYTF. The DNA for the CDR3 is TGTGCCAGCAGTGATTGGTCGGGGGCGCTTTTTGGCTACACCTTC. The chain combines TRBV6-1 with TRBJ1-2, with D maybe TRBD1 (6 bases). The V and J ends lost 3 bases and 7 bases respectively, with 18 bases between them. Germline V lookup: CDR1 MNHNS, CDR2 SASEGT. The CDR3 has 15 amino acids.

The chain carries TRBV4-1 and TRBJ2-7; the match to TRBD1 covers 7 bases. The ends lost 1 base at V and 2 bases at J; junction bases unmatched: 5. This CDR3 has 15 residues. The germline gives CDR1 MGHRA, CDR2 YSYEKL. The CDR3 DNA follows: TGCGCCAGCAGCCAAGTTGGTCAGGGGGCCTACGAGCAGTACTTC. Protein sequence: CASSQVGQGAYEQYF.

The chain couples TRBV9 to TRBJ1-3; D not resolved. Per the germline V gene, CDR1 is SGDLS and CDR2 is YYNGEE. V lost 5 bases and J lost 0, with 6 bases in between. The CDR3 contains 13 residues. The CDR3 region is CASRSVSGNTIYF. The CDR3 DNA follows: TGTGCCAGCAGGTCAGTCTCTGGAAACACCATATATTTT.

This clone came up once. This chain joins TRBV7-2 and TRBJ2-3; 14 nucleotides align to TRBD2. There are 15 residues in the CDR3. Germline values: CDR1 SGHTA, CDR2 FQGNSA. V was clipped by 5 bases and J by 6 bases; unmatched bases: 4. The CDR3, as DNA: TGTGCCAGCAGCCAGACTAGCGGGGGGGCGGATACGCAGTATTTT. This gives the protein CASSQTSGGADTQYF.

The V gene is TRBV7-8, the J gene TRBJ1-6; tentatively, D is TRBD1 (6 bases). From germline, CDR1 is SGHVS and CDR2 FQNEAQ. This CDR3 contains 19 residues. Trimming pared 1 base from V and 0 bases from J, leaving 16 bases between. DNA of the CDR3: TGTGCCAGCAGCTTAGATGTGGACAGCCTTAGCTCCTATAATTCACCCCTCCACTTT. Protein sequence: CASSLDVDSLSSYNSPLHF.

This chain connects TRBV11-1 to TRBJ2-7, with D perhaps TRBD1 (6 bases). This CDR3 is built from 12 residues. V lost 8 bases and J lost 5, with 13 bases in between. The germline V gene encodes CDR1 SGHAT and CDR2 FQDESV (reference sequence). CDR3 bases: TGTGCCAGCGGTTCGCAGGGGCACGAGCAGTACTTC. Translation gives CASGSQGHEQYF.

V and J are TRBV19 and TRBJ2-7, with D uncertain. The CDR3 has 13 amino acids. V was trimmed by 5 bases and J by 6 bases, leaving 14 bases between them. CDR1 is LNHDA and CDR2 is SQIVND in the germline V gene (reference sequence). The CDR3 loop reads CASSATGSGEQYF. The CDR3 DNA sequence: TGTGCCAGTAGTGCTACCGGGTCAGGCGAGCAGTACTTC.

This clone appeared a few times. The rearrangement links TRBV9 to TRBJ2-6, with D possibly being TRBD2 (5 bases). V gave up 0 bases and J gave up 2 bases, with 6 bases separating them. The CDR3 has 15 residues. Germline V gene lookup returns CDR1 SGDLS and CDR2 YYNGEE. The chain's CDR3 is CASSVDGTGANVLTF. The DNA of the CDR3 is TGTGCCAGCAGCGTAGACGGGACTGGGGCCAACGTCCTGACTTTC.

The V call is TRBV27, the J call TRBJ2-7; 10 nucleotides align to TRBD2. Germline trimming cut 5 bases from V and 4 bases from J; bases unmatched to any gene: 14. There are 17 residues in the CDR3. The germline gives CDR1 MNHEY, CDR2 SMNVEV (reference sequence). CDR3 bases: TGTGCCAGCAGTCTCCCGTCCTCTAGCGGGAGAAGGTACGAGCAGTACTTC. It encodes CASSLPSSSGRRYEQYF.